This T cell receptor beta chain is drawn from a study of T cells in Graves' hyperthyroidism and ophthalmopathy. Around 10 ml of fresh peripheral blood supplied the PBMCs. Germline CDR1 is MDHEN and CDR2 is SYDVKM. The CDR3 runs 14 residues. V was trimmed by 6 bases and J by 7 bases, leaving 18 bases between them. Regions amplified from RNA transcripts were the TCR beta CDR3 regions. First-round RT-PCR of the TCR CDR3 relied on the HTBI primer set. One entry per CDR3 protein, called by TCRdb with MiXCR from the multiplex PCR reads. The sample has 500,000 to 550,000 distinct CDR3 sequences, about a fifth seen once; the top ten hold 26%.

The TCR originated in a man younger than 30 with Graves' hyperthyroidism. Material for sequencing was blood. The rearrangement uses TRBV28 and TRBJ1-2; no clear D. The CDR3 region is CASSPILFRVGYTF. CDR3 DNA sequence: TGTGCCAGCAGCCCAATATTGTTTCGCGTTGGCTACACCTTC.